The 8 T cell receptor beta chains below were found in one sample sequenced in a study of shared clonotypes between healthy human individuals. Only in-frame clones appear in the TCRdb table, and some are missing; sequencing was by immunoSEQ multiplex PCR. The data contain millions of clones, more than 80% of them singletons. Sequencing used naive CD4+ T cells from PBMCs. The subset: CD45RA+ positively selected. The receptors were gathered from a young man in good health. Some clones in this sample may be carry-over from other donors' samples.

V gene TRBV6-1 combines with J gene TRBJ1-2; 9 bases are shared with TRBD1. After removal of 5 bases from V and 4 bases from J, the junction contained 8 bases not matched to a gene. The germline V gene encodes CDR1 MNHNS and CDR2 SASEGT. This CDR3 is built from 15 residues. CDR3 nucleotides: TGTGCCAGCAGTAGGGACAGGGCCATCTTCTATGGCTACACCTTC. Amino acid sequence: CASSRDRAIFYGYTF.

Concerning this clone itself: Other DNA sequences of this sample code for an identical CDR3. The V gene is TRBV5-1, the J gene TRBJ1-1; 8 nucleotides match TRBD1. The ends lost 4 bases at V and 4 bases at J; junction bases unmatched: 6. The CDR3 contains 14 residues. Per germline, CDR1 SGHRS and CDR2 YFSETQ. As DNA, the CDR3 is TGCGCCAGCAGCGGACAGGGTCTAGGCACTGAAGCTTTCTTT. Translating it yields CASSGQGLGTEAFF.

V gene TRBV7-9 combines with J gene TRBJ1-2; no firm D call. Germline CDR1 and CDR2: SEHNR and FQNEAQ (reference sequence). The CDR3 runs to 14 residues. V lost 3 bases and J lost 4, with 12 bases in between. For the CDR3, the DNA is TGTGCCAGCAGCTTGGGAGGGTTGCTCTATGGCTACACCTTC. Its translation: CASSLGGLLYGYTF. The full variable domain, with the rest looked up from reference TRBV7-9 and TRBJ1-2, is DTGVSQNPRHKITKRGQNVTFRCDPISEHNRLYWYRQTLGQGPEFLTYFQNEAQLEKSRLLSDRFSAERPKGSFSTLEIQRTEQGDSAMYLCASSLGGLLYGYTFGSGTRLTVV.

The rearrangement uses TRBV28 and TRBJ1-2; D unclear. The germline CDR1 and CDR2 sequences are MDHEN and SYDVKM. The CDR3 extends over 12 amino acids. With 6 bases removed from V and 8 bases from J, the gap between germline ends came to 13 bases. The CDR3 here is CASRSRGGGYTF. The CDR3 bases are TGTGCCAGCAGAAGTCGGGGTGGCGGCTACACCTTC.

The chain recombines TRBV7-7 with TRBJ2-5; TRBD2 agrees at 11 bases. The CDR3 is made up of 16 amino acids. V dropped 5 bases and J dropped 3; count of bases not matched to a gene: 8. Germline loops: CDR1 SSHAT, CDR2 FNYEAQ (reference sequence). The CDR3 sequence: CASSPGLAGRKETQYF. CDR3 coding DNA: TGTGCCAGCAGCCCTGGACTAGCGGGCCGTAAAGAGACCCAGTACTTC.

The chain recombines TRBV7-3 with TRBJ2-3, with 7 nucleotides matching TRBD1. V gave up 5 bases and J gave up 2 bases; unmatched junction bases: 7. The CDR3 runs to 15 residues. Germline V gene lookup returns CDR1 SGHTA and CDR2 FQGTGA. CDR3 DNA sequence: TGTGCCAGCAGCAACAGGGGAGTTAACACAGATACGCAGTATTTT. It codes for CASSNRGVNTDTQYF.

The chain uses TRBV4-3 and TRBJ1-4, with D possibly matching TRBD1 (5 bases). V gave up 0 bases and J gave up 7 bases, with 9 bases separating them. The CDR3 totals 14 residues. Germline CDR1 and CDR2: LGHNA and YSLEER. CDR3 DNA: TGCGCCAGCAGCCAAGAGGGGCTCGGTGAAAAACTGTTTTTT. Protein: CASSQEGLGEKLFF.

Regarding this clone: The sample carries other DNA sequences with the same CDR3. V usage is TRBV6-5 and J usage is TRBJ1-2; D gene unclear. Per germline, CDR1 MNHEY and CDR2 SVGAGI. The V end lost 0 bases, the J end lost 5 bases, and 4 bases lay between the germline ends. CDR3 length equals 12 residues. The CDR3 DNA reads TGTGCCAGCAGTTACTCGGGATATGGCTACACCTTC. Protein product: CASSYSGYGYTF.